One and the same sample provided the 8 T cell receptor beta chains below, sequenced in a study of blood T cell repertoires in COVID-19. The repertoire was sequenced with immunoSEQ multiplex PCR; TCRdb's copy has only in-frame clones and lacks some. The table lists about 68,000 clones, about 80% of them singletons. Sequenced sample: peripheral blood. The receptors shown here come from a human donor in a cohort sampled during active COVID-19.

CDR3 protein: CASRDMLQGNTGELFF. The CDR3 region has the DNA TGTGCCAGCAGGGATATGTTACAGGGAAACACCGGGGAGCTGTTTTTT. The chain couples TRBV7-2 to TRBJ2-2; possible D gene TRBD1, 6 bases. Germline-derived CDR1 and CDR2 are SGHTA and FQGNSA. With 6 bases removed from V and 2 bases from J, the gap between germline ends came to 16 bases. The CDR3 has 16 residues.

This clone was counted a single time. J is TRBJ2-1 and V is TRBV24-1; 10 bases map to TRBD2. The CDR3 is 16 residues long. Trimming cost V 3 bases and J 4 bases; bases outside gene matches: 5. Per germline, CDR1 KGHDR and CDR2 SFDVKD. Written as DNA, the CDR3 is TGTGCCACCAGTGATCCGGGACTAGCGCATTACAATGAGCAGTTCTTC. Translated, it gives CATSDPGLAHYNEQFF.

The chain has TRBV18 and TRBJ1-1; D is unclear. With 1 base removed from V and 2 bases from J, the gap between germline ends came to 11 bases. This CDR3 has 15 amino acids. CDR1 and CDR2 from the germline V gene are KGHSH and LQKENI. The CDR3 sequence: CASSPQAAPNTEAFF. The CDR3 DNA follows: TGTGCCAGCTCACCACAGGCAGCGCCAAACACTGAAGCTTTCTTT.

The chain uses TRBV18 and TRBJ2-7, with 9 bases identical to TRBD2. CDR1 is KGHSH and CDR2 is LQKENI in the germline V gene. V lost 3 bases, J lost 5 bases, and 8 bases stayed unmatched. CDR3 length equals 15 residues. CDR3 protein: CASSPAASGNNEQYF. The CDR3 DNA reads TGTGCCAGCTCACCGGCGGCTAGCGGGAATAACGAGCAGTACTTC.

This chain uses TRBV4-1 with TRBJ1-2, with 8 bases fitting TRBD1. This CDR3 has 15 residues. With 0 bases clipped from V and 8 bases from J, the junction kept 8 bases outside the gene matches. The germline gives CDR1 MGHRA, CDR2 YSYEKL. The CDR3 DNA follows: TGCGCCAGCAGCCAAGAGGGATCCTGGACAGGGGGCTACACCTTC. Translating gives CASSQEGSWTGGYTF.

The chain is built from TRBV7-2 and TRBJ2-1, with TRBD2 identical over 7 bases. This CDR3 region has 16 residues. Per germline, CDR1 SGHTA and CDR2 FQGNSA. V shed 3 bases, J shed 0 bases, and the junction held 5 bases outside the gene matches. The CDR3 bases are TGTGCCAGCAGCTTTACGGGAGGAGGCTCCTACAATGAGCAGTTCTTC. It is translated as CASSFTGGGSYNEQFF.

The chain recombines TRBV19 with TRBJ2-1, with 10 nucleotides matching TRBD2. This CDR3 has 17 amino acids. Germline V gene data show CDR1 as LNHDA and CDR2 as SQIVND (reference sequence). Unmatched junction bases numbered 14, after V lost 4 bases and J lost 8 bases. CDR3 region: CASSSWALAGVGDEQFF. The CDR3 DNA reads TGTGCCAGTAGTAGTTGGGCTCTAGCGGGAGTCGGTGATGAGCAGTTCTTC.

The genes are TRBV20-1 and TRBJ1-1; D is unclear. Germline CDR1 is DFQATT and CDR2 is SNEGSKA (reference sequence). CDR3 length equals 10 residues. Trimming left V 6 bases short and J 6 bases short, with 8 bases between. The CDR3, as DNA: TGCAGTGCAGAGGGCGCTGAAGCTTTCTTT. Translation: CSAEGAEAFF.